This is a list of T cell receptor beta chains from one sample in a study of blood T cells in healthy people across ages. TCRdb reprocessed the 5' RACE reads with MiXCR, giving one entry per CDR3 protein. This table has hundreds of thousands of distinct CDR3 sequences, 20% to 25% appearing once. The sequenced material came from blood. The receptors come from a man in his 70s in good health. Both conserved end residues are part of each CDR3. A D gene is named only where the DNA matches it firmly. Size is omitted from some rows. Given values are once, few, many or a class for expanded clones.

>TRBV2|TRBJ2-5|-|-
TGTGCCAGCAGTGAAGGGACTTCCCCCCAAGAGACCCAGTACTTC
CASSEGTSPQETQYF
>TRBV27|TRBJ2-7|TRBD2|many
TGTGCCAGCAACCTACCTGGGGGGGAACAGTACTTC
CASNLPGGEQYF
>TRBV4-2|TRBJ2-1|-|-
TGTGCCAGCAGCCAAGATAGGGCCATTCGCGAGCAGTTCTTC
CASSQDRAIREQFF
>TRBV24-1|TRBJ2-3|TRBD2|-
TGTGCCACCGCTGGGAGGGGTCCTAGCACAGATACGCAGTATTTT
CATAGRGPSTDTQYF
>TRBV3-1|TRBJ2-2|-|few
TGTGCCAGCAGCCAACCCACGGGCAGTACCACCGGGGAGCTGTTTTTT
CASSQPTGSTTGELFF
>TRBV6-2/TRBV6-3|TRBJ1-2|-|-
TGTGCCAGCAGTTACTCCCAGGGACCATACAGCTACACCTTC
CASSYSQGPYSYTF
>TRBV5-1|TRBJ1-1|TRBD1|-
TGCGCCAGCAGCCTTCGGACAGGGGGAACGAACACTGAAGCTTTCTTT
CASSLRTGGTNTEAFF
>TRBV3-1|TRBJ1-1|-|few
TGTGCCAGCAGCCGACTACCGGGAGAGAACACTGAAGCTTTCTTT
CASSRLPGENTEAFF
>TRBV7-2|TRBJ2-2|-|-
TGTGCCAGCAGCTTACTGGACAGCCGAACCGGGGAGCTGTTTTTT
CASSLLDSRTGELFF
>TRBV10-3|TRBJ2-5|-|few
TGTGCCATCAGTGAGTCGATGGGATTCGAGACCCAGTACTTC
CAISESMGFETQYF
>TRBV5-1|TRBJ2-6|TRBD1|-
TGCGCCAGCAGCGCATGGGGGACAGCCCCCTCTGGGGCCAACGTCCTGACTTTC
CASSAWGTAPSGANVLTF
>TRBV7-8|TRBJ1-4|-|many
TGTGCCAGCAGGAACCAGCAGGGTGAAAAACTGTTTTTT
CASRNQQGEKLFF
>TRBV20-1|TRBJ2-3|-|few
TGCAGTGCCAATCCTAAACGGGGCACAGATACGCAGTATTTT
CSANPKRGTDTQYF
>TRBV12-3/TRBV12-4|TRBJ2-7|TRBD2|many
TGTGCCAGCAGTTTTAGCGGGTCCAGCTCCTACGAGCAGTACTTC
CASSFSGSSSYEQYF
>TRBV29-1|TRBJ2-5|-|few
TGCAGCGCCGGAGGATTAGAGACCCAGTACTTC
CSAGGLETQYF
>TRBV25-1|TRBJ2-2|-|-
TGTGCCAGCAGTGATAGGTGGGCCGGGGAGCTGTTTTTT
CASSDRWAGELFF
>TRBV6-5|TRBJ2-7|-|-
TGTGCCAGCAGTTACTCGATCGGCAACTACGAGCAGTACTTC
CASSYSIGNYEQYF
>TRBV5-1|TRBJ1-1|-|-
TGCGCCAGCAGCTACAAGGGGGGAGGCACTGAAGCTTTCTTT
CASSYKGGGTEAFF
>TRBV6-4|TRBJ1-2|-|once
TGTGCCAGCAGTGACGGGGGAAACTATGGCTACACCTTC
CASSDGGNYGYTF
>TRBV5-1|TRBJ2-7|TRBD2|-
TGCGCCAGCAGCTTGCGGTCAACCCGGGGGGGTTCCTACGAGCAGTACTTC
CASSLRSTRGGSYEQYF
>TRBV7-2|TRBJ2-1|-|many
TGTGCCAGCAGCCCCCTGGATGAGCAGTTCTTC
CASSPLDEQFF
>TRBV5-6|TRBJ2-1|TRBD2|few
TGTGCCAGCAGCTTGGGTCCTAGCGGCCAGTTCTTC
CASSLGPSGQFF
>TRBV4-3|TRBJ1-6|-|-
TGCGCCAGCAGCCAAGATTTGGGGGGCTCCTATAATTCACCCCTCCACTTT
CASSQDLGGSYNSPLHF
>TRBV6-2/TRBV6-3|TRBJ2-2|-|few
TGTGCCAGCAGTTACAGGGTCACCGGGGAGCTGTTTTTT
CASSYRVTGELFF
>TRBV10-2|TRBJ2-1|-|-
TGCGCCAGCAGTGAAGGCGGGCAACGCCGAAATGAGCAGTTCTTC
CASSEGGQRRNEQFF
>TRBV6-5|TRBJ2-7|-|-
TGTGCCAGCAGGTGGGGCGTCTCCTACGAGCAGTACTTC
CASRWGVSYEQYF
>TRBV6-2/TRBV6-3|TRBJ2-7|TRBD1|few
TGTGCCAGCAGTCCCGACAGGGGCTCCCTCGAGCAGTACTTC
CASSPDRGSLEQYF
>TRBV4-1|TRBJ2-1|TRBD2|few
TGCGCCAGCAGCCAAGTGGGGACTAGCGGGAGGAATGAGCAGTTCTTC
CASSQVGTSGRNEQFF
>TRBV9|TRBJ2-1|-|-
TGTGCCAGCAGCGTGGCTACACCATACAATGAGCAGTTCTTC
CASSVATPYNEQFF
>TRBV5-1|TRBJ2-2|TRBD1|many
TGCGCCAGCAGCCGGACAGGATCAAACGGGGAGCTGTTTTTT
CASSRTGSNGELFF
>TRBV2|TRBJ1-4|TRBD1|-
TGTGCCACCTGTTCAGGGGGGAATGAAAAACTGTTTTTT
CATCSGGNEKLFF
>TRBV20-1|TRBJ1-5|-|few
TGCAGTGCCGGGCCGGGCCTTAGCAATCAGCCCCAGCATTTT
CSAGPGLSNQPQHF
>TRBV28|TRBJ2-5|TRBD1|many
TGTGCCAGCAGGGAGGACAGGTACCAAGAGACCCAGTACTTC
CASREDRYQETQYF
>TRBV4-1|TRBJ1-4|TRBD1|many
TGCGCCAGCAGCCGCATCGGGACAGCTAATGAAAAACTGTTTTTT
CASSRIGTANEKLFF
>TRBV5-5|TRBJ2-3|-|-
TGTGCCAGCAGCTTGTCTCCTGGTTCTAGCACAGATACGCAGTATTTT
CASSLSPGSSTDTQYF
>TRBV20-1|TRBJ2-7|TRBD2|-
TGCAGTGCTAGAGATTTTTCAGCGGGAGTTCCCTCCTACGAGCAGTACTTC
CSARDFSAGVPSYEQYF
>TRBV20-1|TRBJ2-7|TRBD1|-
TGCAGTGCTAGAGGGGCAGGGGGAAACTACGAGCAGTACTTC
CSARGAGGNYEQYF
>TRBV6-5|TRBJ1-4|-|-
TGTGCCAGCAGTACCCGGGACCGTGAAAAACTGTTTTTT
CASSTRDREKLFF
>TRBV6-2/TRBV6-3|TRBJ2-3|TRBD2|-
TGTGCCAGCAGTTCAGCGGGAGATGGCACAGATACGCAGTATTTT
CASSSAGDGTDTQYF
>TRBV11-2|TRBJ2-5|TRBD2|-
TGTGCCAGCAGATTAGGACTAGCGGGAGTGGGAGAGACCCAGTACTTC
CASRLGLAGVGETQYF
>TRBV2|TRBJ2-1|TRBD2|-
TGTGCCAGCAGTGAACTAGCGGGAAGGTACAATGAGCAGTTCTTC
CASSELAGRYNEQFF
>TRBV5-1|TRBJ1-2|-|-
TGCGCCAGCAGCTTGCAAGAGGGGAACTATGGCTACACCTTC
CASSLQEGNYGYTF
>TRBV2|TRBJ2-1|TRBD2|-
TGTGCCAGCAGTGAAGTTCTGGCGGGAGGCCTGGATGAGCAGTTCTTC
CASSEVLAGGLDEQFF
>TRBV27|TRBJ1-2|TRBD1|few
TGTGCCAGCAGTTCGGACAGGTCGACTGTCTACACCTTC
CASSSDRSTVYTF
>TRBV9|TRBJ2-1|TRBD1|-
TGTGCCAGCAGCCCACGCCCGGACAGGGGGGTTGGGCAGTTCTTC
CASSPRPDRGVGQFF